A selection of T cell receptor beta chains follows, all from one sample in a study of T cell repertoires in cytomegalovirus infection. TCRdb reprocessed the reads via MiXCR and lists one record per CDR3 protein. The sample has about 230,000 distinct CDR3 sequences; roughly 20% are singletons. Sequencing input: CD8+ T cells from PBMCs. Receptors were obtained from a human donor in good health (CMV status not recorded). Some clones in this sample may be carry-over from other donors' samples. CDR3s include the opening cysteine and the closing phenylalanine or tryptophan. A D gene is named only where the DNA matches it firmly. Part of the rows lack a size; the others show once, few, many or a class for expanded clones.

TRBD1	.	TRBJ2-1	TRBV15	TGTGCCACCAGCAGTGACAGGGAGAACAATGAGCAGTTCTTC	CATSSDRENNEQFF
TRBD1	few	TRBJ1-6	TRBV14	TGTGCCAGCAGCCAATTACAGGGGGCTTTTTCACCCCTCCACTTT	CASSQLQGAFSPLHF
.	few	TRBJ2-1	TRBV6-2/TRBV6-3	TGTGCCAGCAGTTACGTAGCGGAACCCTACAATGAGCAGTTCTTC	CASSYVAEPYNEQFF
TRBD1	many	TRBJ1-1	TRBV11-3	TGTGCCAGCAGCTTAGAGATACAGGGGATGAACACTGAAGCTTTCTTT	CASSLEIQGMNTEAFF
.	.	TRBJ2-2	TRBV13	TGTGCCAGCAGCTTTGCGACTAGAGTTGACACCGGGAAGCTGTTTTTT	CASSFATRVDTGKLFF
.	.	TRBJ1-4	TRBV28	TGTGCCAGCAGTTTACGCGGGTGGGAACTGTTTTTT	CASSLRGWELFF
TRBD2	.	TRBJ2-7	TRBV7-8	TGTGCCAGCAGCTTAGAAGTATTCAGGACTAGTACCTACGAGCAGTACTTC	CASSLEVFRTSTYEQYF
.	few	TRBJ2-5	TRBV10-3	TGTGCCACCTGGGACTCTAAAGAGACCCAGTACTTC	CATWDSKETQYF
.	many	TRBJ1-1	TRBV12-3/TRBV12-4	TGTGCCAGCAGTTTTCAGGGAAACGGGGAGACTGAAGCTTTCTTT	CASSFQGNGETEAFF
.	few	TRBJ1-2	TRBV20-1	TGCAGTGCCAACTTTGGGGGATCTGGCTACACCTTC	CSANFGGSGYTF
.	few	TRBJ1-1	TRBV28	TGTGCCAGCAGTTTGGCGGGGCCGCTCACTGGAGGTGAAGCTTTCTTT	CASSLAGPLTGGEAFF
TRBD1	.	TRBJ2-7	TRBV28	TGTGCCAGCAGTACCCCCAGGGACAGACACTACGAGCAGTACTTC	CASSTPRDRHYEQYF
TRBD2	.	TRBJ2-1	TRBV20-1	TGCAGTGCTTCCCTAGCGGGGGGCAACAATGAGCAGTTCTTC	CSASLAGGNNEQFF
TRBD1	many	TRBJ1-1	TRBV4-1	TGCGCCAGCAGCCCCGGACAGGCGAACACTGAAGCTTTCTTT	CASSPGQANTEAFF
.	many	TRBJ2-1	TRBV11-3	TGTGCCAGCAGCCGCCGCCAGGGTAACAATGAGCAGTTCTTC	CASSRRQGNNEQFF
TRBD1	.	TRBJ1-1	TRBV19	TGTGCCAGTAGTATATTGGCAGGGACAGGCGACACTGAAGCTTTCTTT	CASSILAGTGDTEAFF
.	.	TRBJ2-3	TRBV5-4	TGTGCCAGCAGCACTAATGGCGGGGGCCCCTATAGCACAGATACGCAGTATTTT	CASSTNGGGPYSTDTQYF
.	.	TRBJ1-4	TRBV20-1	TGCAGTGCTAGAGATACCGGGACGCGAACAACTAATGAAAAACTGTTTTTT	CSARDTGTRTTNEKLFF
.	many	TRBJ2-1	TRBV11-2	TGTGCCAGCAGCTCCGACGGATGGGGCAATGAGCAGTTCTTC	CASSSDGWGNEQFF
.	.	TRBJ2-5	TRBV2	TGTGCCAGCAGGAGGGAATGGGGATTACAAGAGACCCAGTACTTC	CASRREWGLQETQYF
TRBD2	.	TRBJ2-3	TRBV28	TGTGCCAGCAGGCCCCTAGCGGATATAACAGATACGCAGTATTTT	CASRPLADITDTQYF